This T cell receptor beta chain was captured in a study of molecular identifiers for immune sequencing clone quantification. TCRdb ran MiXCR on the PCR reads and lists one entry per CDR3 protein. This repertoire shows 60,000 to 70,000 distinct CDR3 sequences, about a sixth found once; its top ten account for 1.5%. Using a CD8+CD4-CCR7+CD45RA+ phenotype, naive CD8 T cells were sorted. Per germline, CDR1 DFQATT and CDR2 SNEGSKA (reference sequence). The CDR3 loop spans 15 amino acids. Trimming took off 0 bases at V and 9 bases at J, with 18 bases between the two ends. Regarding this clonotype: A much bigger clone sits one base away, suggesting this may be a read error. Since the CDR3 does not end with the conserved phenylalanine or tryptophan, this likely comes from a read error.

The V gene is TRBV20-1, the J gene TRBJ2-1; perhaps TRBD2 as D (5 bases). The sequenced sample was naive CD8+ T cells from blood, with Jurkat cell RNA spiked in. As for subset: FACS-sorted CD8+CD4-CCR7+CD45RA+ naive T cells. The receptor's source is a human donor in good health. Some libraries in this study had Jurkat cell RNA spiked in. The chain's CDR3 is CSARDPSGGRSEQFL. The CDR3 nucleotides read TGCAGTGCTAGAGACCCGAGCGGAGGCAGGAGTGAGCAGTTCCTC.